This is a list of T cell receptor beta chains from one sample in a study of beta chain features in type 1 diabetes. TCRdb's table, derived via immunoSEQ multiplex PCR, lists solely in-frame clones and lacks some. There are about 150,000 clones in the sample; 7.8% occur only once, and approximately 0.87% lies in the top ten. The sample taken for sequencing was central memory CD4+ T cells from blood. The origin of the receptors is a middle-aged woman with type 1 diabetes. Both conserved end residues are part of each CDR3. D genes are given only for firm matches. Expanded clones are given a class, and other clones once, few, many or no size at all.

cdr3_aa cdr3_nt v_call clone_size d_call j_call
CASSPLRGQQTQYF TGTGCCAGCAGCCCCCTCCGGGGACAACAGACCCAGTACTTC TRBV7-6 NA NA TRBJ2-5
CASSFTGTTETQYF TGTGCCAGCAGCTTTACAGGGACTACAGAGACCCAGTACTTC TRBV7-9 few NA TRBJ2-5
CASSQEAGGNIQYF TGCGCCAGCAGCCAAGAGGCGGGAGGCAACATTCAGTACTTC TRBV4-1 NA TRBD2 TRBJ2-4
CASSLRENTEAFF TGTGCCAGCAGCCTCAGGGAGAACACTGAAGCTTTCTTT TRBV6-5 few NA TRBJ1-1
CASSWRSNEKLFF TGTGCCAGCAGTTGGAGGAGTAATGAAAAACTGTTTTTT TRBV6-5 NA NA TRBJ1-4
CSAERGYGYTF TGCAGTGCTGAGCGGGGATATGGCTACACCTTC TRBV20-1 NA NA TRBJ1-2
CASSFSGTDTQYF TGTGCCAGCAGTTTCAGCGGCACAGATACGCAGTATTTT TRBV28 NA NA TRBJ2-3
CASSLSGSSYEQYF TGTGCCAGCAGCTTAAGCGGGAGCTCCTACGAGCAGTACTTC TRBV7-2 few TRBD2 TRBJ2-7
CASAGGGQGTGYTF TGCGCCAGCGCCGGCGGAGGACAGGGGACGGGCTACACCTTC TRBV5-1 many TRBD1 TRBJ1-2
CASSQGQPPSPYEQYF TGTGCCAGCAGCCAAGGACAGCCCCCTTCCCCATACGAGCAGTACTTC TRBV7-2 few NA TRBJ2-7
CASGDRDSAGYTF TGTGCCAGCGGGGACAGGGACTCGGCTGGCTACACCTTC TRBV11-2 NA TRBD1 TRBJ1-2
CASSYAGTSAHEQYF TGTGCCAGCAGCTACGCCGGGACTAGCGCCCACGAGCAGTACTTC TRBV7-2 NA TRBD2 TRBJ2-7
CASSPTVYTGELFF TGTGCCAGCAGTCCGACAGTATACACCGGGGAGCTGTTTTTT TRBV2 few NA TRBJ2-2
CASRDPGGLGPQHF TGTGCCAGCAGAGACCCAGGGGGTCTGGGACCCCAGCATTTT TRBV2 NA TRBD1 TRBJ1-5
CASSLDLGAPAYEQYF TGCGCCAGCAGCCTCGATCTAGGGGCCCCAGCCTACGAGCAGTACTTC TRBV4-3 NA NA TRBJ2-7
CAWSLRGYYGYTF TGTGCCTGGAGTTTACGGGGATACTATGGCTACACCTTC TRBV30 few NA TRBJ1-2
CASSFWGSGTEAFF TGTGCCAGCAGCTTCTGGGGATCGGGAACTGAAGCTTTCTTT TRBV11-2 few NA TRBJ1-1
CASSPTLLSYEQYF TGTGCCAGCAGTCCTACCCTACTAAGCTACGAGCAGTACTTC TRBV6-5 many NA TRBJ2-7
CASSFRLGLPSYNEQFF TGTGCCAGCAGCTTTCGATTGGGGCTACCCTCCTACAATGAGCAGTTCTTC TRBV5-5 NA NA TRBJ2-1
CASSPSGVEQYF TGTGCCAGCTCACCCTCAGGGGTCGAGCAGTACTTC TRBV18 few NA TRBJ2-7
CASSPTSGARYEQYF TGTGCCAGCAGCCCGACTAGCGGGGCACGGTACGAGCAGTACTTC TRBV7-9 few TRBD2 TRBJ2-7
CASSYRETQYF TGTGCCAGCAGTTACCGAGAGACCCAGTACTTC TRBV6-6 NA NA TRBJ2-5
CASSTPGLAGAGELFF TGCGCCAGCAGCACACCGGGACTAGCGGGAGCCGGGGAGCTGTTTTTT TRBV5-1 NA TRBD2 TRBJ2-2
CASSLAVDSGNQPQHF TGTGCCAGCAGCTTAGCTGTTGATAGCGGCAATCAGCCCCAGCATTTT TRBV7-8 few NA TRBJ1-5
CASSPETGGLAEAFF TGCGCCAGCAGCCCGGAGACGGGGGGGTTAGCTGAAGCTTTCTTT TRBV5-1 NA NA TRBJ1-1
CASSPLQGKHTEAFF TGTGCCAGCAGCCCCCTACAGGGGAAGCACACTGAAGCTTTCTTT TRBV7-2 NA TRBD1 TRBJ1-1
CASVRTSGSYDGANVLTF TGTGCCAGTGTCCGGACTAGCGGGAGTTATGATGGGGCCAACGTCCTGACTTTC TRBV19 few TRBD2 TRBJ2-6
CASSPRQARDIQYF TGTGCCAGTAGTCCCAGACAGGCCCGGGACATTCAGTACTTC TRBV19 NA NA TRBJ2-4
CASTKNGRGMDYGYTF TGTGCCAGCACCAAAAACGGGAGAGGGATGGACTATGGCTACACCTTC TRBV11-2 few NA TRBJ1-2
CASSWGQERELFF TGTGCCAGCAGCTGGGGACAGGAGAGGGAGCTGTTTTTT TRBV7-2 few TRBD1 TRBJ2-2
CASSSRERPSGANVLTF TGTGCCAGCAGCTCCCGGGAGAGACCCTCTGGGGCCAACGTCCTGACTTTC TRBV5-4 few NA TRBJ2-6
CASSQGTSGTQETQYF TGCGCCAGCAGCCAAGGGACTAGCGGGACCCAAGAGACCCAGTACTTC TRBV4-3 few TRBD2 TRBJ2-5
CASSPSYAAPGRTEAFF TGCGCCAGCAGCCCAAGTTACGCGGCGCCGGGTCGTACGGAAGCTTTCTTT TRBV5-1 many NA TRBJ1-1
CASGLMREQYF TGTGCCAGTGGGTTAATGAGGGAGCAGTACTTC TRBV25-1 NA NA TRBJ2-7
CASSLGLAGEGEQYF TGTGCCAGCAGCTTAGGACTAGCGGGAGAGGGCGAGCAGTACTTC TRBV11-2 NA TRBD2 TRBJ2-7
CASSPPLGSRPTDTQYF TGTGCCAGCTCACCACCGCTTGGGAGCCGACCCACAGATACGCAGTATTTT TRBV18 NA NA TRBJ2-3
CASSYSDSNYGYTF TGTGCCAGCAGTTACTCTGACAGTAACTATGGCTACACCTTC TRBV6-6 NA NA TRBJ1-2
CASRGDYNEQFF TGTGCCAGCCGGGGGGACTACAATGAGCAGTTCTTC TRBV6-5 NA TRBD2 TRBJ2-1
CASSLPVGRGNTEAFF TGCGCCAGCAGCTTGCCGGTGGGGCGCGGGAACACTGAAGCTTTCTTT TRBV5-1 few NA TRBJ1-1
CASRSDSYEQYF TGTGCCAGCAGGTCGGACAGTTACGAGCAGTACTTC TRBV25-1 NA NA TRBJ2-7
CASSYPTASYGYTF TGTGCCAGCAGCTACCCGACAGCGAGCTATGGCTACACCTTC TRBV5-4 NA NA TRBJ1-2
CASSQETGLSYEQYF TGCGCCAGCAGCCAAGAAACGGGTCTCTCCTACGAGCAGTACTTC TRBV4-3 NA NA TRBJ2-7
CASSRAGGPQTQYF TGTGCCAGCAGCCGAGCGGGAGGGCCCCAGACCCAGTACTTC TRBV28 NA TRBD2 TRBJ2-5
CASSFGGWDEKLFF TGTGCCAGCAGCTTCGGCGGTTGGGATGAAAAACTGTTTTTT TRBV7-6 many NA TRBJ1-4
CASSTGQGYHEQYF TGCGCCAGCAGCACCGGACAGGGTTACCACGAGCAGTACTTC TRBV5-1 few TRBD1 TRBJ2-7
CASTRQGDLVTDTQYF TGTGCCAGCACCCGACAGGGTGATTTGGTGACAGATACGCAGTATTTT TRBV2 few TRBD1 TRBJ2-3
CASSRGGRGQYF TGTGCCAGCAGCCGAGGCGGTAGGGGCCAGTACTTC TRBV28 few NA TRBJ2-5
CAFYSTSGRDNEQFF TGTGCCTTCTACTCGACTAGCGGGAGAGATAATGAGCAGTTCTTC TRBV30 many TRBD2 TRBJ2-1
CASRVQGQGASEQYF TGTGCCAGCAGGGTCCAAGGACAGGGGGCGAGCGAGCAGTACTTC TRBV28 few TRBD1 TRBJ2-7
CASSSPAGVNQPQHF TGTGCCAGCAGTTCCCCCGCAGGGGTCAATCAGCCCCAGCATTTT TRBV28 NA NA TRBJ1-5
CASSERVGERYTF TGTGCCAGCAGTGAAAGGGTAGGGGAACGCTACACCTTC TRBV2 NA NA TRBJ1-2
CASSSTSGRPEETQYF TGCGCCAGCAGCTCTACTAGCGGGAGGCCGGAGGAGACCCAGTACTTC TRBV5-1 NA TRBD2 TRBJ2-5
CASSLITTGGKLFF TGTGCCAGCAGTTTAATAACGACAGGCGGAAAACTGTTTTTT TRBV27 NA NA TRBJ1-4
CASSLGTGSRSYTF TGTGCCAGCAGTCTTGGGACAGGCTCGAGGAGCTACACCTTC TRBV28 few TRBD1 TRBJ1-2
CASSVGGSSLLF TGTGCCAGCAGCGTAGGAGGGAGCTCCCTACTCTTC TRBV9 NA NA TRBJ2-1
CASSPDRGGYGYTF TGTGCCAGCAGCCCCGACAGGGGCGGGTATGGCTACACCTTC TRBV9 NA TRBD1 TRBJ1-2
CASSVQALVRIEAFF TGTGCCAGCAGTGTACAGGCCCTCGTGAGGATCGAAGCTTTCTTT TRBV6-1 NA NA TRBJ1-1
CASSQDEGGGYGYTF TGTGCCAGCAGCCAAGATGAGGGAGGCGGATATGGCTACACCTTC TRBV4-2 few NA TRBJ1-2
CASSWGGSGGHTGELFF TGTGCCAGCAGCTGGGGAGGTTCGGGAGGCCACACCGGGGAGCTGTTTTTT TRBV5-6 NA TRBD2 TRBJ2-2
CASSLLNTGGETQYF TGTGCCAGCAGCTTATTAAACACAGGGGGAGAGACCCAGTACTTC TRBV7-6 few TRBD1 TRBJ2-5